Sequencing of this TCR beta chain was carried out in a study of PD-1 blockade in mismatch repair-deficient tumors. In the study overall: Enrolled about 2013-2016, patients had progressing, pretreated mismatch repair-deficient cancers of 12 types. General observations from the study: Rapid post-treatment expansion, then contraction, generally preceding radiologic response, marked tumor-resident clones.

Mismatch repair deficiency was confirmed in all patients, by PCR or immunohistochemistry. TCR sequencing covered three patients who responded to pembrolizumab. Using immunoSEQ multiplex PCR, the repertoire was profiled, and TCRdb retains in-frame clones only, with some absent. The sample comprises some 84,000 clones, roughly 80% of which are singletons, and roughly 2.6% rests with the top ten. V was trimmed by 2 bases and J by 4 bases, leaving 8 bases between them. Germline CDR1 MNHEY, CDR2 SVGAGI. This CDR3 has 13 amino acids. Comments on this clone: Its antigen remains unidentified.

The sample was peripheral blood, taken 12 weeks after starting pembrolizumab. The J gene is TRBJ1-1, the V gene TRBV6-5, with a weak D call TRBD1 (5 bases). This sequence was found in an adult with mismatch repair-deficient cancer. The CDR3 reads CASSYGQGTEAFF. The CDR3 DNA reads as TGTGCCAGCAGTTACGGGCAGGGCACTGAAGCTTTCTTT.